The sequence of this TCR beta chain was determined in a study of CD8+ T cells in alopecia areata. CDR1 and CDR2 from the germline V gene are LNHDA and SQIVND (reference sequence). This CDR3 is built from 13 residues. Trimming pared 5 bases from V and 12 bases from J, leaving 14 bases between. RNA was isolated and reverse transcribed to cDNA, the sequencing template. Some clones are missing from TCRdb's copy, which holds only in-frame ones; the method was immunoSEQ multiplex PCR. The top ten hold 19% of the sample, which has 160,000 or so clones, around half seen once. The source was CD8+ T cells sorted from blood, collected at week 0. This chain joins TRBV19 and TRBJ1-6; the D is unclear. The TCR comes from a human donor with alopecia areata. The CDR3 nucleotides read TGTGCCAGTAGTTCTGAGTATGGAAAACCCCTCCACTTT. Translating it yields CASSSEYGKPLHF.